The clone carrying this TCR beta chain was seen only a few times. Its specificity is unknown. This specimen comes from a study of cytomegalovirus exposure and HLA in healthy donors. Study results and limitations: TCR beta sequences numbering roughly 16,000 were associated with HLA alleles at 0.05 false discovery rate in a later analysis. According to an earlier analysis, most TCR beta V segments yielded productive rearrangements about 90% or about 30% of the time. Later on, a genetic analysis was performed. It linked a missense variant in DCLRE1C with V- and J-gene trimming of TCR beta.

The PCR had 60 Vbeta and 13 Jbeta primers. This table comes from immunoSEQ multiplex PCR, and its TCRdb copy is limited to in-frame clones, with some not included. This sample has about 38,000 clones, with 66% found just once. The CDR3 runs to 13 residues. With 0 bases removed from V and 5 bases from J, the gap between germline ends came to 7 bases. Looked up from germline, CDR1 is LGHNA and CDR2 is YNFKEQ. Sequenced material: PBMCs. The genes are TRBV4-2 and TRBJ2-5; TRBD2 might be the D (5 bases). This TCR derives from a man between 45 and 60 years old in good health and CMV-seropositive. The CDR3 nucleotides read TGTGCCAGCAGCCAAGATTCGGGGGAGACCCAGTACTTC. Translating gives CASSQDSGETQYF.